These T cell receptor beta chains were read from a single sample in a study of tumor-infiltrating lymphocytes in primary liver carcinoma. One entry per CDR3 protein results from TCRdb running MiXCR on the multiplex PCR reads. The table shows 300,000 to 350,000 distinct CDR3 sequences, with roughly three fifths occurring only once. Sequenced input: peripheral blood. The receptors come from a woman aged 25 to 45 with primary liver carcinoma and hepatitis B virus infection. Each CDR3 is given with its conserved first and last residue. Each record gives: D gene, J gene, clone size, V gene, CDR3 protein, CDR3 DNA. The D gene is left open where the match is weak. Not every row has a clone size; where given, it reads once, few, many or a size class.

>.|TRBJ1-5|.|TRBV14
CASSRSMDPSTDTQHF
TGTGCCAGCAGCCGTTCCATGGACCCTAGCACAGATACGCAGCATTTT
>.|TRBJ2-1|.|TRBV4-3
CASSPGANVLEQFF
TGCGCCAGCAGCCCTGGGGCAAACGTTCTGGAGCAGTTCTTC
>.|TRBJ2-1|.|TRBV11-3
CASSLEVLNEHYF
TGTGCCAGCAGCTTAGAAGTCCTCAATGAGCATTACTTC
>.|TRBJ2-6|few|TRBV6-5
CASSYDRGKSGANVLTF
TGTGCCAGCAGTTACGACCGGGGTAAATCTGGGGCCAACGTCCTGACTTTC
>TRBD1|TRBJ2-1|many|TRBV12-3/TRBV12-4
CASTLLGTGYNEQFF
TGTGCCAGCACCCTTCTAGGGACAGGATACAATGAGCAGTTCTTC
>.|TRBJ1-2|.|TRBV24-1
CATSDPAGYTF
TGTGCCACCAGTGATCCCGCTGGCTACACCTTC
>TRBD1|TRBJ2-7|many|TRBV29-1
CSVAGQERRYEQYF
TGCAGCGTTGCTGGACAGGAAAGGCGCTACGAGCAGTACTTC
>.|TRBJ2-3|.|TRBV14
CASSQGYASTDTQYF
TGTGCCAGCAGCCAGGGATACGCGAGCACAGATACGCAGTATTTT
>.|TRBJ1-1|.|TRBV5-4
CASSLVVTPNSEAFF
TGTGCCAGCAGCTTGGTAGTGACGCCGAACTCTGAAGCTTTCTTT
>.|TRBJ1-2|.|TRBV6-1
CALNLGRTDYGYTF
TGTGCCTTAAACTTGGGCAGGACGGACTATGGCTACACCTTC
>.|TRBJ1-2|.|TRBV6-1
CASRQGGDNYDYAF
TGTGCCAGCAGGCAGGGCGGCGACAACTATGACTACGCCTTC
>.|TRBJ2-3|many|TRBV11-2
CASSVGSGTDTQYF
TGTGCCAGCAGCGTCGGGAGTGGCACAGATACGCAGTATTTT
>.|TRBJ1-2|.|TRBV11-2
CASSLEYNHIYGYTF
TGTGCCAGCAGCTTAGAATACAACCACATCTATGGCTACACCTTC
>TRBD2|TRBJ2-1|.|TRBV5-4
CASSLALAGCNEQFF
TGTGCCAGCAGCTTAGCCCTAGCGGGCTGCAATGAGCAGTTCTTC
>.|TRBJ2-1|few|TRBV5-5
CASSLGAGISYEQFF
TGTGCCAGCAGCTTGGGAGCTGGGATTAGCTATGAGCAGTTCTTC
>.|TRBJ1-5|.|TRBV12-3/TRBV12-4
CASSWSEVEMPQHF
TGTGCCAGCAGTTGGTCCGAGGTGGAGATGCCCCAGCATTTT
>.|TRBJ2-3|few|TRBV14
CASSEGDTQYF
TGTGCCAGCAGTGAGGGAGATACGCAGTATTTT
>.|TRBJ1-2|.|TRBV4-2
CASSQDSGTGGLGYGYTF
TGTGCCAGCAGCCAAGATTCGGGAACGGGGGGGTTAGGGTATGGCTACACCTTC
>.|TRBJ1-6|.|TRBV5-4
CASSLGLSPNSPLHF
TGTGCCAGCAGCTTGGGGCTGAGCCCTAATTCACCCCTCCACTTT
>.|TRBJ1-3|.|TRBV7-9
CASSLVSGNTIYF
TGTGCCAGCAGCTTAGTCTCTGGAAACACCATATATTTT
>.|TRBJ2-3|.|TRBV14
CASCLLTDTQYF
TGTGCCAGCTGCCTTCTAACAGATACGCAGTATTTT
>TRBD1|TRBJ1-1|many|TRBV29-1
CSVQNRGTEAFF
TGCAGCGTCCAAAACAGGGGCACTGAAGCTTTCTTT
>TRBD2|TRBJ2-1|.|TRBV6-2/TRBV6-3
CASTGRGGNEQFF
TGTGCCAGCACCGGCCGGGGGGGGAATGAGCAGTTCTTC